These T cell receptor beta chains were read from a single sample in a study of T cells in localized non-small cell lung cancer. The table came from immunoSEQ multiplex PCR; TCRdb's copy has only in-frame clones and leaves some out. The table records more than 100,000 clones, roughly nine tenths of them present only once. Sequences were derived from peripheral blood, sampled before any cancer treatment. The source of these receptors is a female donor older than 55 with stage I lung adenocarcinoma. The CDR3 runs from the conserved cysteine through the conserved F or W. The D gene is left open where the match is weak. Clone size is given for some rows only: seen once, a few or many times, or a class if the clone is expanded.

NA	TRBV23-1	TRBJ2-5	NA	TGCGCCAGCACAACTAGGAAGGCGCAGGGTGAAGAGACCCAGTACTTC	CASTTRKAQGEETQYF
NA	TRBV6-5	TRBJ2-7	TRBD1	TGTGCCAGCAGCTCCCGGAGCGGACAGGGGTCCGAGCAGTACTTC	CASSSRSGQGSEQYF
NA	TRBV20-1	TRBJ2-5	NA	TGCAGTGCTAGAATGATGGAGACCCAGTACTTC	CSARMMETQYF
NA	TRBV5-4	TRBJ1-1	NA	TGTGCCAGCAGCCGAGAGGCGAACACTGAAGCTTTCTTT	CASSREANTEAFF
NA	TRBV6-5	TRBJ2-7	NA	TGTGCCAGTAGGCCCGGGACACCCTACGAGCAGTACTTC	CASRPGTPYEQYF
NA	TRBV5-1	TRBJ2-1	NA	TGCGCCAGCAGCTTAGTCTACAATGAGCAGTTCTTC	CASSLVYNEQFF
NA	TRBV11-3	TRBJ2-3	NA	TGTGCCAGCAGCTTAGGCAGGGGCACGGATACGCAGTATTTT	CASSLGRGTDTQYF
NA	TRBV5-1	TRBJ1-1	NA	TGCGCCAGCAGCTTGTACCCTTCTGGGCGGGGGACGAACACTGAAGCTTTCTTT	CASSLYPSGRGTNTEAFF
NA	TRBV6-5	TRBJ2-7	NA	TGTGCCAGCAGTGAAAGGGTCCCAGTCCACGAGCAGTACTTC	CASSERVPVHEQYF
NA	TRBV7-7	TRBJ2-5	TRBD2	TGTGCCAGCAGAGCGTCTAGCGGGAGGGGGGAGACCCAGTACTTC	CASRASSGRGETQYF
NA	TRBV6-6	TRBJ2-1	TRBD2	TGTGCCAGCAGTTCGTTAGGACTAGCGGGAGGGCCTTGGCAGTTCTTC	CASSSLGLAGGPWQFF
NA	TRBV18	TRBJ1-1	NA	TGTGCCAGCTCACCACGGGCAGAAGCCAACACTGAAGCTTTCTTT	CASSPRAEANTEAFF
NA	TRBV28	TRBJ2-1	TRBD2	TGTGCCAGCAGTCTAATGCTAGCGGGACTTATCGATTACAACAATGAGCAGTTCTTC	CASSLMLAGLIDYNNEQFF
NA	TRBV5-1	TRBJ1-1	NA	TGCGCCAGCAGCTTGGGTGTTGAAGCTTTCTTT	CASSLGVEAFF
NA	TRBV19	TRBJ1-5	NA	TGTGCCAGTAGCCCAGGGACCTCAGATCAGCCCCAGCATTTT	CASSPGTSDQPQHF
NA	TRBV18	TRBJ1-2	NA	TGTGCCAGCTCACCAGGAAATACTGCGGCATCGACCTATGGCTACACCTTC	CASSPGNTAASTYGYTF
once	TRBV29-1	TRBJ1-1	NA	TGCAGCGCCGAGCCGGGACCCTTCATTGAAGCTTTCTTT	CSAEPGPFIEAFF
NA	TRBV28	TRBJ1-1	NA	TGTGCCAGCAGCCGAGACCCAGCAGACACTGAAGCTTTCTTT	CASSRDPADTEAFF
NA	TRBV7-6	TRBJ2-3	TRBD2	TGTGCCAGCAGCTTCCTTGCGGGAGCAGATACGCAGTATTTT	CASSFLAGADTQYF
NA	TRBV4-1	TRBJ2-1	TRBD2	TGCGCCAGCAGCCAAGAAGAAGCGGGGAACTACAATGAGCAGTTCTTC	CASSQEEAGNYNEQFF
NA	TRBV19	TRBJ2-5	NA	TGTGCCAGTAGTATACAGGGGGAGGTCCAGACCCAATACTTC	CASSIQGEVQTQYF
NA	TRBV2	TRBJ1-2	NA	TGTGCCAGCAGCCCCACAGGGCTAGGGAACTATGGCTACACCTTC	CASSPTGLGNYGYTF
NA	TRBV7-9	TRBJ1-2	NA	TGTGCCAGCAGCAGAGGGACGGGATCCAACTATGGCTACACCTTC	CASSRGTGSNYGYTF
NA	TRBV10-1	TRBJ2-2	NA	TGCGCCAGCAGTGACGGGGACAAGAACACCGGGGAGCTGTTTTTT	CASSDGDKNTGELFF
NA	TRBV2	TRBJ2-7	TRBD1	TGTGCCAGTAGCCGGGACAGGGACTCCTACGAGCAGTACTTC	CASSRDRDSYEQYF
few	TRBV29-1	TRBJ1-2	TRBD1	TGCAGCGTCACGGGGACAGACTATGGCTACACCTTC	CSVTGTDYGYTF
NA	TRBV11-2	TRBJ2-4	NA	TGTGCCAGCAGCTCCAAGACAGTCGTACTAGCCAAAAACATTCAGTACTTC	CASSSKTVVLAKNIQYF
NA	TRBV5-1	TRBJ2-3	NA	TGCGCCAGCAGCTTGGACGATACGCAGTATTTT	CASSLDDTQYF
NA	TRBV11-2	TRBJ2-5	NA	TGTGCCAGCAGCTCGAGGGGATTTCAAGAGACCCAGTACTTC	CASSSRGFQETQYF
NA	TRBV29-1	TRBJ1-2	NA	TGCAGCGTTGAAGATATGGACAGACTAACCTATGGCTACACCTTC	CSVEDMDRLTYGYTF
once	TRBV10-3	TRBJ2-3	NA	TGTGCCACGGTTTCCCCCTCGTGGGATACGCAGTATTTT	CATVSPSWDTQYF
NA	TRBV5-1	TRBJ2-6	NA	TGCGCCAGCAGCTCTTTTGCCTCTGGGGCCAACGTCCTGACTTTC	CASSSFASGANVLTF
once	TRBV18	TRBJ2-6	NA	TGTGCCAGCTCACAGAGCTCTGGGGCCAACGTCCTGACTTTC	CASSQSSGANVLTF
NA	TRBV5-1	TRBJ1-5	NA	TGCGCCAGCAGCCCCCGGGGAGAGGATCAGCCCCAGCATTTT	CASSPRGEDQPQHF
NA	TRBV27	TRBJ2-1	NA	TGTGCCAGCACCCTGGGTGGGGTCTACAATGAGCAGTTCTTC	CASTLGGVYNEQFF
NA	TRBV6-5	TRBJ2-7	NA	TGTGCCAGCAGTTACTCGGGTCGCTCCTACGAGCAGTACTTC	CASSYSGRSYEQYF
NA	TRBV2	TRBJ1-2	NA	TGTGCCAGCAGTCAGGACAGCCAGTATGGCTACACCTTC	CASSQDSQYGYTF
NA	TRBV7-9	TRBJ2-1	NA	TGTGCCAGCAGCCTGGCGCGACCAGGATTGGGGTACAATGAGCAGTTCTTC	CASSLARPGLGYNEQFF
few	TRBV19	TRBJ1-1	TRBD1	TGTGCCAGTAGTCTCCAGACAGGGGCCGGAACTGAAGCTTTCTTT	CASSLQTGAGTEAFF
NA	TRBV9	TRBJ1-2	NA	TGTGCCAGCAGCGTAGAGGGAAATGGCTACACCTTC	CASSVEGNGYTF
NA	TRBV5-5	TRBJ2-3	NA	TGTGCCAGTACGGCATTGACGGGGACGCAGTTTAGCACAGATACGCAGTATTTT	CASTALTGTQFSTDTQYF
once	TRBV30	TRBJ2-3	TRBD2	TGTGCCTGGAGTCCCCTCTTTGGCGGGAGTGGAGATACGCAGTATTTT	CAWSPLFGGSGDTQYF